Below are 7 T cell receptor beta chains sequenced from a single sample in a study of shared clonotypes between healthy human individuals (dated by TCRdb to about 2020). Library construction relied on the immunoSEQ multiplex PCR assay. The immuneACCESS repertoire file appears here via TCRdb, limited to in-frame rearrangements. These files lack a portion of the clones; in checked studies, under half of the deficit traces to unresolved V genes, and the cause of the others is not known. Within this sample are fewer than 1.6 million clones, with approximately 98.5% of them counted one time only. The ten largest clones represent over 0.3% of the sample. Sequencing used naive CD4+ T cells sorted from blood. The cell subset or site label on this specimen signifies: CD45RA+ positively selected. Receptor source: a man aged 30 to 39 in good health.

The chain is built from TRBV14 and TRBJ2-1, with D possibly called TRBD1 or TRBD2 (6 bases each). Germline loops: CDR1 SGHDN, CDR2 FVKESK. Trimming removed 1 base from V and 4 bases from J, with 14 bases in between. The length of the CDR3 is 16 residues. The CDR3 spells CASSQVGGLGYNEQFF. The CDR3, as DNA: TGTGCCAGCAGCCAAGTTGGGGGGCTCGGATACAATGAGCAGTTCTTC.

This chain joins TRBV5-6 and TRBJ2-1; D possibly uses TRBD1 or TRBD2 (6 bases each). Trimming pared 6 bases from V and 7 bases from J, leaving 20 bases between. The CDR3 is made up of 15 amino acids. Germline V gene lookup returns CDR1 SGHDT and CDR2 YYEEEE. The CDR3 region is CASTVLALQGNEQFF. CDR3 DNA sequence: TGTGCCAGCACCGTACTAGCACTCCAGGGGAATGAGCAGTTCTTC.

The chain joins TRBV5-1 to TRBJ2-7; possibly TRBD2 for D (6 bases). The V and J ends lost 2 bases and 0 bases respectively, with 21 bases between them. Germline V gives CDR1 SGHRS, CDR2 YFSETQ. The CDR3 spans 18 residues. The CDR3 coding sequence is TGCGCCAGCAGCTTCCAGCCCTACGGCGGGGCAAGCTCCTACGAGCAGTACTTC. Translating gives CASSFQPYGGASSYEQYF.

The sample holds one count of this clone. The CDR3 is CASSPSSGALYEQYF. CDR3 nucleotide sequence: TGTGCCAGCTCACCAAGTTCGGGAGCCCTCTACGAGCAGTACTTC. V and J are TRBV18 and TRBJ2-7; TRBD2 is a possible D gene (6 bases). CDR3 length: 15 amino acids. Per germline, CDR1 KGHSH and CDR2 LQKENI. Trimming pared 2 bases from V and 3 bases from J, leaving 14 bases between.

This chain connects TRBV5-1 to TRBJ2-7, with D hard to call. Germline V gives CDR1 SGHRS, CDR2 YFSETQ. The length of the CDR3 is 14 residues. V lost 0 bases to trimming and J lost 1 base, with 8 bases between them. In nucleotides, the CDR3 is TGCGCCAGCAGCTTGGTGTGGGAATCCTACGAGCAGTACTTC. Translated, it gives CASSLVWESYEQYF.

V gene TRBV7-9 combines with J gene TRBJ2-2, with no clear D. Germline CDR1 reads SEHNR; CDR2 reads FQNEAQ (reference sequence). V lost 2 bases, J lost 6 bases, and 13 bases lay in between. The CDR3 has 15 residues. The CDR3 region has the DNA TGTGCCAGCAGCTTAAGGGCGGTTAACGCCGGGGAGCTGTTTTTT. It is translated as CASSLRAVNAGELFF.

CDR3 coding DNA: TGTGCCAGCAGCACCTTAGCGATGGGGACCGGGGAGCTGTTTTTT. This encodes CASSTLAMGTGELFF. The chain employs TRBV7-2 and TRBJ2-2; TRBD2 is a possible D gene (5 bases). Germline CDR1 SGHTA, CDR2 FQGNSA. V lost 5 bases and J lost 5, with 15 bases in between. The CDR3 consists of 15 residues.